These T cell receptor beta chains were read from a single sample in a study of blood T cell repertoires in COVID-19. Repertoires were generated with immunoSEQ multiplex PCR, while TCRdb's copy carries only in-frame clones and drops some. The sample has some 220,000 clones, 80% to 85% seen once. Source material: peripheral blood. Every receptor here comes from a woman aged 65 to 85 with COVID-19, enrolled during active disease. Both conserved end residues are part of each CDR3. Each record gives: D gene, V gene, clone size, J gene, CDR3 DNA, CDR3 protein. The D gene is left open where the match is weak. A clone size is listed for some rows: how often the clone was seen (once, few, many), or a class if it is expanded.

d_call: -; v_call: TRBV18; clone_size: -; j_call: TRBJ2-3; cdr3_nt: TGTGCCAGCTCACTGAATCCTCCGGGAGCAGATACGCAGTATTTT; cdr3_aa: CASSLNPPGADTQYF
d_call: -; v_call: TRBV4-3; clone_size: -; j_call: TRBJ2-5; cdr3_nt: TGCGCCAGCAGCGTTAGAGGGGGTGAGACCCAGTACTTC; cdr3_aa: CASSVRGGETQYF
d_call: -; v_call: TRBV29-1; clone_size: once; j_call: TRBJ1-2; cdr3_nt: TGCAGCGTTGGATTGGGGAGAGGGTATGGCTACACCTTC; cdr3_aa: CSVGLGRGYGYTF
d_call: -; v_call: TRBV24-1; clone_size: -; j_call: TRBJ2-3; cdr3_nt: TGTGCCACCAGTGCCCTGGATTGGAGGACGCAGTATTTT; cdr3_aa: CATSALDWRTQYF
d_call: -; v_call: TRBV18; clone_size: -; j_call: TRBJ2-1; cdr3_nt: TGTGCCAGCTCGCCGACTGGCTACAATGAGCAGTTCTTC; cdr3_aa: CASSPTGYNEQFF
d_call: TRBD1; v_call: TRBV7-2; clone_size: -; j_call: TRBJ2-7; cdr3_nt: TGTGCCAGCAGCCACCGGGACAGGGTCGAGCAGTACTTC; cdr3_aa: CASSHRDRVEQYF
d_call: -; v_call: TRBV2; clone_size: -; j_call: TRBJ2-7; cdr3_nt: TGTGCCAGCAGTGCTTCTACAGCTGGCATCGAGCAGTACTTC; cdr3_aa: CASSASTAGIEQYF
d_call: TRBD1; v_call: TRBV5-1; clone_size: once; j_call: TRBJ1-6; cdr3_nt: TGCGCCAGCAGCTTGGGGACAGGCGCTAATTCACCCCTCCACTTT; cdr3_aa: CASSLGTGANSPLHF
d_call: TRBD2; v_call: TRBV7-6; clone_size: once; j_call: TRBJ2-7; cdr3_nt: TGTGCCAGCAGCTTAGTCGTTGCGGCGGGGGGATACGAGCAGTACTTC; cdr3_aa: CASSLVVAAGGYEQYF
d_call: -; v_call: TRBV28; clone_size: -; j_call: TRBJ2-1; cdr3_nt: TGTGCCAGCAGTTCCCCCTTCCTGAGGTCCTACAATGAGCAGTTCTTC; cdr3_aa: CASSSPFLRSYNEQFF
d_call: -; v_call: TRBV4-3; clone_size: -; j_call: TRBJ2-1; cdr3_nt: TGCGCCAGCAGCCGAGTAGCGTCCAAGGCAACTCGCAATGAGCAGTTCTTC; cdr3_aa: CASSRVASKATRNEQFF
d_call: -; v_call: TRBV7-6; clone_size: -; j_call: TRBJ2-1; cdr3_nt: TGTGCCAGCAGCTTAATTGAAGCGGAGAGCTCCTACAATGAGCAGTTCTTC; cdr3_aa: CASSLIEAESSYNEQFF
d_call: -; v_call: TRBV28; clone_size: -; j_call: TRBJ2-7; cdr3_nt: TGTGCCAGCAGTTTACTCGATAGAAGCTCCTACGAGCAGTACTTC; cdr3_aa: CASSLLDRSSYEQYF
d_call: TRBD1; v_call: TRBV25-1; clone_size: -; j_call: TRBJ1-1; cdr3_nt: TGTGCCACTGGCGGGCCCGGCGACAGGGGGCAGGCTTTCTTT; cdr3_aa: CATGGPGDRGQAFF
d_call: -; v_call: TRBV30; clone_size: -; j_call: TRBJ1-5; cdr3_nt: TGTGCCTGGAGAGACCTAGGTGGCAATCAGCCCCAGCATTTT; cdr3_aa: CAWRDLGGNQPQHF
d_call: -; v_call: TRBV28; clone_size: -; j_call: TRBJ1-1; cdr3_nt: TGTGCCAGCAGTCTAGAGGGCTTTTGGGCTTTCTTT; cdr3_aa: CASSLEGFWAFF
d_call: -; v_call: TRBV4-3; clone_size: -; j_call: TRBJ2-2; cdr3_nt: TGCGCCAGCAGCCTGGACAGTTCTTCCTCCGGGGAGCTGTTTTTT; cdr3_aa: CASSLDSSSSGELFF
d_call: -; v_call: TRBV5-1; clone_size: -; j_call: TRBJ2-2; cdr3_nt: TGCGCCAGCAGCTTGTCGGACTCAGAGAACACCGGGGAGCTGTTTTTT; cdr3_aa: CASSLSDSENTGELFF
d_call: -; v_call: TRBV19; clone_size: -; j_call: TRBJ1-1; cdr3_nt: TGTGCCAGTAGTCTCAGGGTAGACACTGAAGCTTTCTTT; cdr3_aa: CASSLRVDTEAFF
d_call: TRBD1; v_call: TRBV28; clone_size: -; j_call: TRBJ1-1; cdr3_nt: TGTGCCAGCTACCGGACAGGGGTGATCACTGAAGCTTTCTTT; cdr3_aa: CASYRTGVITEAFF
d_call: TRBD1; v_call: TRBV5-1; clone_size: -; j_call: TRBJ1-1; cdr3_nt: TGCGCCAGCAGCGAGACAGGGGAAGCTTTCTTT; cdr3_aa: CASSETGEAFF
d_call: -; v_call: TRBV18; clone_size: -; j_call: TRBJ1-6; cdr3_nt: TGTGCCAGCTCACCACCGGGACTAAGGAATTCACCCCTCCACTTT; cdr3_aa: CASSPPGLRNSPLHF
d_call: -; v_call: TRBV3-1/TRBV3-2; clone_size: -; j_call: TRBJ1-5; cdr3_nt: TGTGCCAGCAGCCAAGGGGCAGGGTCTGCGCCCCAGCATTTT; cdr3_aa: CASSQGAGSAPQHF
d_call: TRBD1; v_call: TRBV10-1; clone_size: -; j_call: TRBJ1-1; cdr3_nt: TGCGCCAGCAGTGCAGGGGGCGCGGGTGAAGCTTTCTTT; cdr3_aa: CASSAGGAGEAFF
d_call: -; v_call: TRBV28; clone_size: -; j_call: TRBJ1-5; cdr3_nt: TGTGCCAGCAGTACTCCGAATCAGCCCCAGCATTTT; cdr3_aa: CASSTPNQPQHF
d_call: -; v_call: TRBV19; clone_size: few; j_call: TRBJ2-1; cdr3_nt: TGTGCCAGTAACAACCACAATGAGCAGTTCTTC; cdr3_aa: CASNNHNEQFF
d_call: -; v_call: TRBV5-5; clone_size: -; j_call: TRBJ1-1; cdr3_nt: TGTGCCAGCAGCTCCGGGGGGAGCACTGAAGCTTTCTTT; cdr3_aa: CASSSGGSTEAFF
d_call: TRBD1; v_call: TRBV19; clone_size: once; j_call: TRBJ2-7; cdr3_nt: TGTGCCAGTAGTACCCTTTCCGGGACAGTCTACGAGCAGTACTTC; cdr3_aa: CASSTLSGTVYEQYF
d_call: -; v_call: TRBV6-2/TRBV6-3; clone_size: -; j_call: TRBJ1-1; cdr3_nt: TGTGCCAGCAGTTACCTGCGAGGAAAGGCGAACACTGAAGCTTTCTTT; cdr3_aa: CASSYLRGKANTEAFF
d_call: TRBD2; v_call: TRBV19; clone_size: -; j_call: TRBJ2-1; cdr3_nt: TGTGCCAGCCGGGAGGAGGGACGGGGTAGCTACAATGAGCAGTTCTTC; cdr3_aa: CASREEGRGSYNEQFF
d_call: TRBD2; v_call: TRBV5-4; clone_size: -; j_call: TRBJ2-7; cdr3_nt: TGTGCCAGCAGCTTCTCGACTAGCGGGAGAGATGGTATGAACGAGCAGTACTTC; cdr3_aa: CASSFSTSGRDGMNEQYF
d_call: TRBD1; v_call: TRBV28; clone_size: -; j_call: TRBJ2-7; cdr3_nt: TGTGCCAGCACAACCGGGACAGGGGACGAGCAGTACTTC; cdr3_aa: CASTTGTGDEQYF
d_call: TRBD1; v_call: TRBV18; clone_size: -; j_call: TRBJ1-4; cdr3_nt: TGTGCCAGCTCACCACTTTCCGGGACAGGGGGTGAAAAACTGTTTTTT; cdr3_aa: CASSPLSGTGGEKLFF
d_call: TRBD1; v_call: TRBV28; clone_size: -; j_call: TRBJ1-2; cdr3_nt: TGTGCCAGCTCCTCCCTGGCGGGGACAGGACCGGTCTATGGCTACACCTTC; cdr3_aa: CASSSLAGTGPVYGYTF
d_call: -; v_call: TRBV29-1; clone_size: few; j_call: TRBJ1-3; cdr3_nt: TGCAGCGCCCGGGAGGGATCTGGAAACACCATATATTTT; cdr3_aa: CSAREGSGNTIYF
d_call: -; v_call: TRBV7-8; clone_size: -; j_call: TRBJ1-5; cdr3_nt: TGTGCCAGCAGCTTAGAAGGGGCAGCTAGCAATCAGCCCCAGCATTTT; cdr3_aa: CASSLEGAASNQPQHF
d_call: TRBD2; v_call: TRBV5-1; clone_size: -; j_call: TRBJ2-7; cdr3_nt: TGCGCCAGCAGCTTGGGACTAGCGGGGTCCGGTGAGCAGTACTTC; cdr3_aa: CASSLGLAGSGEQYF
d_call: -; v_call: TRBV7-8; clone_size: -; j_call: TRBJ1-6; cdr3_nt: TGTGCCAGCAGCTTAAAGGTATTCGGGGGGCGCGATAATTCACCCCTCCACTTT; cdr3_aa: CASSLKVFGGRDNSPLHF
d_call: -; v_call: TRBV10-2; clone_size: -; j_call: TRBJ1-2; cdr3_nt: TGCGCCAGCAGTGCGACAGTGGATGGCTACACCTTC; cdr3_aa: CASSATVDGYTF
d_call: -; v_call: TRBV7-8; clone_size: -; j_call: TRBJ2-6; cdr3_nt: TGTGCCAGCAGCTTACGGGGTAACGGGGCCAACGTCCTGACTTTC; cdr3_aa: CASSLRGNGANVLTF
d_call: -; v_call: TRBV7-9; clone_size: -; j_call: TRBJ1-1; cdr3_nt: TGTGCCAGCAGCTTCTCGGGACTCAACACTGAAGCTTTCTTT; cdr3_aa: CASSFSGLNTEAFF
d_call: -; v_call: TRBV2; clone_size: -; j_call: TRBJ1-1; cdr3_nt: TGTGCCAGCAGGAAGGACAGGAACACTGAAGCTTTCTTT; cdr3_aa: CASRKDRNTEAFF
d_call: TRBD1; v_call: TRBV5-4; clone_size: -; j_call: TRBJ2-6; cdr3_nt: TGTGCCAGCAGCTCAGGGGGACAGGGGGTGCTAAGTGGGGCCAACGTCCTGACTTTC; cdr3_aa: CASSSGGQGVLSGANVLTF
d_call: TRBD1; v_call: TRBV6-2/TRBV6-3; clone_size: -; j_call: TRBJ1-5; cdr3_nt: TGTGCCAGCAGTTATCGGGACAGGGGCCATCAGCCCCAGCATTTT; cdr3_aa: CASSYRDRGHQPQHF
d_call: TRBD2; v_call: TRBV5-1; clone_size: -; j_call: TRBJ2-1; cdr3_nt: TGCGCCAGCAGCTTCCGGGAGGGCCGGAGGGAGCAGTTCTTC; cdr3_aa: CASSFREGRREQFF
d_call: -; v_call: TRBV18; clone_size: -; j_call: TRBJ2-7; cdr3_nt: TGTGCCAGCTCAGCACTTCTCTCGGGCTCCTACGAGCAGTACTTC; cdr3_aa: CASSALLSGSYEQYF
d_call: TRBD1; v_call: TRBV10-3; clone_size: -; j_call: TRBJ1-1; cdr3_nt: TGTGCCATCATCCGGGACAGAAAGTCTGAAGCTTTCTTT; cdr3_aa: CAIIRDRKSEAFF
d_call: -; v_call: TRBV7-7; clone_size: -; j_call: TRBJ2-5; cdr3_nt: TGTGCCAGCAGCTTATCCCCGGGGCGCGGGGAAGAGACCCAGTACTTC; cdr3_aa: CASSLSPGRGEETQYF
d_call: TRBD1; v_call: TRBV2; clone_size: -; j_call: TRBJ2-7; cdr3_nt: TGTGCCAGCGAGGGACAGGGGGCAAACGAGCAGTACTTC; cdr3_aa: CASEGQGANEQYF
d_call: TRBD1; v_call: TRBV4-1; clone_size: -; j_call: TRBJ1-2; cdr3_nt: TGCGCCAGCAGCCCCCCGGACAGGGTTAACTATGGCTACACTTTC; cdr3_aa: CASSPPDRVNYGYTF
d_call: -; v_call: TRBV19; clone_size: -; j_call: TRBJ2-3; cdr3_nt: TGTGCCAGTAGTGAGAGCACAGATACGCAGTATTTT; cdr3_aa: CASSESTDTQYF
d_call: -; v_call: TRBV7-8; clone_size: -; j_call: TRBJ1-1; cdr3_nt: TGTGCCAGCAGCTTAATCAGGGCAAGAAACACTGAAGCTTTCTTT; cdr3_aa: CASSLIRARNTEAFF
d_call: -; v_call: TRBV7-9; clone_size: -; j_call: TRBJ2-7; cdr3_nt: TGTGCCAGCAGCTTAGAACGGGGCGGGGCGCCTATCGAGCAGTACTTC; cdr3_aa: CASSLERGGAPIEQYF
d_call: TRBD2; v_call: TRBV28; clone_size: -; j_call: TRBJ2-1; cdr3_nt: TGTGCCAGCAGTTTTACCCCGGGACTAGCGGGAGCTTCCTCCTACAATGAGCAGTTCTTC; cdr3_aa: CASSFTPGLAGASSYNEQFF
d_call: TRBD2; v_call: TRBV7-2; clone_size: -; j_call: TRBJ2-7; cdr3_nt: TGTGCCAGCAGCTTACAGGGCGGGAGAGTCAGCCACGAGCAGTACTTC; cdr3_aa: CASSLQGGRVSHEQYF